This TCR beta chain was recorded in a study of blood T cell repertoires in COVID-19 (TCRdb year 2020). With respect to the entire study: The collaborator samples originated in the United States, Italy and Spain and spanned the acute and convalescent phases of COVID-19. HLA class I and class II types, where available, came from metadata supplied by the sample provider rather than from assay-based typing. Deeply sampled blood TCRbeta repertoires from subjects exposed to, actively infected with, or recovered from COVID-19 were included in the dataset. The prospective study material was composed of cDNA or gDNA derived from T cells, B-cell-depleted T cells, or PBMCs. The samples were drawn from the first 160 participants of the ongoing ImmuneRACE study and from under 1,500 subjects provided by 6 global collaborators. Sample metadata almost always included a de-identified subject ID, COVID-19 status, age in years and sex. The repertoires were released in a freely available public database meant as a resource for research on the immune response to SARS-CoV-2. On the study overall, not on this receptor specifically: How much clinical and demographic metadata was included differed by source and by participant, and the metadata was provided uncurated.

TCRbeta CDR3 regions were amplified from genomic DNA using the immunoSEQ Assay, a bias-controlled multiplex PCR. From the authors' description of their analysis: The number of nucleated cells in each sample was estimated from the amplification of reference gene primers within the assay. Sequence reads were collapsed and filtered to measure the absolute abundance of every unique TCRbeta CDR3 rearrangement. For each sample, productive Simpson clonality was calculated as the square root of Simpson's diversity index over productive rearrangements. In TCRdb, the immuneACCESS table is reduced to in-frame sequences with V and J assigned. These tables do not hold every clone; where another copy was compared, an unresolved V gene accounts for under half, and the others remain unexplained. D and trimming were read from the DNA, whereas the V and J calls and clone size are those reported in that table. The sample table contains 20,000 to 25,000 clones; only one count was recorded for approximately 94% of them. The top ten clones comprise 8% of the sample.

In the germline V gene, CDR1 corresponds to SGHNT and CDR2 to YENEEA. There are 16 amino acids in the CDR3, from cysteine to phenylalanine inclusive. Kept here is only the CDR3 DNA, which spans 48 bases and is read in frame from base 1. Trimmed from V: 5 bases; trimmed from J: 0 bases; junction bases lacking a gene match: 5. With regard to this clone: Its antigen is still unknown. Base qualities are not recorded, but no much larger clone differs from it by a single base.

Whole blood was collected in K2EDTA tubes by collaborating institutions according to the institutions' own protocols. For TCRbeta analysis, collaborators shipped samples as frozen whole blood, isolated PBMCs, or DNA extracted from either of those sample types. The receptor chain draws on TRBV11-3 and TRBJ2-3; TRBD2 lines up with 10 middle nucleotides. The TCR was taken from a human donor in a cohort sampled during active COVID-19. The source material was peripheral blood. DNA sequence: TGTGCCAGCAGCCCGGGACTAGCGAGTAGCACAGATACGCAGTATTTT. Translation gives CASSPGLASSTDTQYF. Where the CDR3 stops, the reference TRBV11-3 and TRBJ2-3 genes take over; the full variable domain is EAGVVQSPRYKIIEKKQPVAFWCNPISGHNTLYWYLQNLGQGPELLIRYENEEAVDDSQLPKDRFSAERLKGVDSTLKIQPAELGDSAVYLCASSPGLASSTDTQYFGPGTRLTVL.